One sample yielded the 25 T cell receptor beta chains listed below, sequenced in a study of persistence of HIV-infected CD4 T cells. The immunoSEQ assay was version 4, run in survey mode. Clones were read by immunoSEQ multiplex PCR, and TCRdb kept only the in-frame ones, dropping some. The sample consists of about 40,000 clones, approximately 80% of them appearing once. No antigen has been identified for these receptors. An overlapping HIV-1 Gag peptide pool stimulated these cells at approximately 1 ug/peptide/mL. Memory cells lacking CD40L and CD69 with high CD45RO were sorted. Sequences were derived from CD4+ T cells sorted from PBMCs after approximately 19-hour stimulation, sampled from a patient who received antiretroviral therapy. These receptors were obtained from an adult man with HIV who was CMV-seropositive.

This chain joins TRBV5-6 and TRBJ2-1; D may be TRBD2 (6 bases). The CDR3 contains 13 residues. CDR1 is SGHDT and CDR2 is YYEEEE in the germline V gene. V shed 6 bases and J shed 7 bases, with 14 bases lying between them. CDR3 sequence reads: CASTFGSVNEQFF. The DNA of the CDR3 is TGTGCCAGCACCTTCGGGAGTGTGAATGAGCAGTTCTTC.

V and J are TRBV30 and TRBJ1-6; D gene unclear. In germline, CDR1 is GTSNPN, CDR2 SVGIG (reference sequence). This CDR3 contains 16 residues. V was pared by 0 bases and J by 7 bases, with 16 bases between. CDR3 residues: CAWSVPRQGPNSPLHF. In DNA form, the CDR3 reads TGTGCCTGGAGTGTACCCCGACAAGGCCCAAATTCACCCCTCCACTTT.

V gene TRBV19 combines with J gene TRBJ2-1; D gene uncertain. There are 16 residues in the CDR3. CDR1 and CDR2 from the germline V gene are LNHDA and SQIVND (reference sequence). Trimming cost V 1 base and J 2 bases, with 12 bases left between them. CDR3 sequence: CASSIGGPLAYNEQFF. CDR3 DNA: TGTGCCAGTAGTATAGGTGGCCCCTTGGCCTACAATGAGCAGTTCTTC. Full variable domain (missing parts from reference TRBV19 and TRBJ2-1): DGGITQSPKYLFRKEGQNVTLSCEQNLNHDAMYWYRQDPGQGLRLIYYSQIVNDFQKGDIAEGYSVSREKKESFPLTVTSAQKNPTAFYLCASSIGGPLAYNEQFFGPGTRLTVL.

This clone occurred once. This rearrangement joins TRBV7-9 to TRBJ1-1, with D unclear. V dropped 2 bases and J dropped 6 bases, with 16 bases sitting between them. The CDR3 contains 15 residues. Germline V lookup: CDR1 SEHNR, CDR2 FQNEAQ (reference sequence). The CDR3 loop is CASSLQSGVRAEAFF. The CDR3 region has the DNA TGTGCCAGCAGCTTACAGTCAGGAGTTAGAGCTGAAGCTTTCTTT.

This clone turned up a few times. The chain's CDR3 is CASSQDKRGMQYF. DNA for the CDR3: TGCGCCAGCAGCCAAGATAAGCGGGGTATGCAGTATTTT. The chain has TRBV4-1 and TRBJ2-3, with 7 positions matching TRBD2. Losses at the gene ends were 0 bases for V and 11 bases for J; bases not matched to a gene: 5. The CDR3 spans 13 residues. Germline CDR1 and CDR2: MGHRA and YSYEKL.

The chain is built from TRBV27 and TRBJ2-1, with D hard to call. Trimming stripped 7 bases from V and 4 bases from J, with 17 bases between. This CDR3 has 15 residues. Germline CDR1 is MNHEY and CDR2 is SMNVEV (reference sequence). The CDR3 DNA follows: TGTGCCAGCAATCTCGACCGTACCTTATACAATGAGCAGTTCTTC. The encoded protein is CASNLDRTLYNEQFF.

This chain links TRBV7-9 with TRBJ2-2; 8 positions agree with TRBD1. V lost 5 bases to trimming and J lost 3 bases; unmatched junction nucleotides: 5. The CDR3 loop spans 15 amino acids. Germline CDR1 is SEHNR and CDR2 is FQNEAQ (reference sequence). CDR3 DNA: TGTGCCAGCAGCCAGGGACAGGCCTACACCGGGGAGCTGTTTTTT. It encodes CASSQGQAYTGELFF.

This chain joins TRBV15 and TRBJ1-2, with D tentatively TRBD1 (6 bases). CDR3 size: 13 residues. Germline V lookup: CDR1 LNHNV, CDR2 YYDKDF (reference sequence). Trimming cost V 3 bases and J 8 bases, with 13 bases left between them. The CDR3 is CATSSTGYGGYTF. DNA for the CDR3: TGTGCCACCAGCAGTACAGGGTATGGCGGCTACACCTTC. Drawing the rest from reference TRBV15 and TRBJ1-2, the complete variable domain is DAMVIQNPRYQVTQFGKPVTLSCSQTLNHNVMYWYQQKSSQAPKLLFHYYDKDFNNEADTPDNFQSRRPNTSFCFLDIRSPGLGDTAMYLCATSSTGYGGYTFGSGTRLTVV.

The gene calls are TRBV7-9 and TRBJ2-3; 15 nucleotides match TRBD2. The V and J ends lost 5 bases and 9 bases, in that order; junction bases with no gene match: 3. The germline V gene has CDR1 SEHNR and CDR2 FQNEAQ (reference sequence). This CDR3 is built from 14 residues. This CDR3 reads CASSVGTSGGTQYF. The CDR3 bases are TGTGCCAGCAGCGTCGGGACTAGCGGGGGGACGCAGTATTTT.

V and J are TRBV28 and TRBJ1-2, with TRBD1 identical over 12 bases. This CDR3 is 18 amino acids long. V trimming: 5 bases; J trimming: 5 bases; junction bases outside the gene matches: 15. Germline CDR1 and CDR2: MDHEN and SYDVKM. CDR3 coding DNA: TGTGCCAGCAGTCTACCGGGACAGGGGGCCCTCCCATTATATGGCTACACCTTC. This gives the protein CASSLPGQGALPLYGYTF.

This chain connects TRBV6-5 to TRBJ1-6; no clear D gene. CDR3 length: 16 residues. Trimming removed 2 bases from V and 0 bases from J, with 8 bases in between. Germline V CDR1 and CDR2: MNHEY, SVGAGI. The CDR3 bases are TGTGCCAGCAGTTACGCGAAGAGCTCCTATAATTCACCCCTCCACTTT. It codes for CASSYAKSSYNSPLHF.

V is TRBV6-5 and J is TRBJ1-2; TRBD1 matches 9 bases. Germline lookup yields CDR1 MNHEY and CDR2 SVGAGI. Trimming took 11 bases from V and 4 from J; bases not matched to a gene: 8. CDR3 length: 13 amino acids. The CDR3 is CAVTGGAGYGYTF. For the CDR3, the DNA is TGTGCCGTAACAGGGGGCGCGGGCTATGGCTACACCTTC.

This clone was seen once. The chain employs TRBV12-3 or TRBV12-4 and TRBJ1-2; no clear D gene. The CDR3 is 12 amino acids. V lost 6 bases and J lost 4, with 9 bases in between. The CDR3 DNA sequence: TGTGCCAGCAGCCGGGCGATCTATGGCTACACCTTC. This encodes CASSRAIYGYTF.

The CDR3 here is CAISEPQGRSGELFF. DNA of the CDR3: TGTGCCATCAGTGAGCCACAGGGCAGATCCGGGGAGCTGTTTTTT. The rearrangement links TRBV10-3 to TRBJ2-2, with D possibly matching TRBD1 (6 bases). In germline, CDR1 is ENHRY, CDR2 SYGVKD. Trimming removed 2 bases at V and 6 bases at J, with 13 bases between. This CDR3 has 15 residues.

This chain uses TRBV30 with TRBJ1-2; tentative D call: TRBD1 (5 bases). CDR1 is GTSNPN, CDR2 SVGIG, per germline (reference sequence). CDR3 length: 14 residues. Trimming removed 7 bases from V and 6 bases from J, with 21 bases in between. The CDR3 coding sequence is TGTGCCTCACCAACAGGAGCTACTGAAGATGGCTACACCTTC. Translation: CASPTGATEDGYTF.

This sequence joins TRBV7-9 and TRBJ2-1; 7 nucleotides line up with TRBD2. Germline-derived CDR1 and CDR2 are SEHNR and FQNEAQ (reference sequence). CDR3 length: 14 residues. The trim removed 0 bases at V and 8 bases at J, leaving 4 bases unmatched. The CDR3 bases are TGTGCCAGCAGCTTAGCGAACCGGGGGGATGAGCAGTTCTTC. This translates into CASSLANRGDEQFF. Full variable domain (remainder filled in from reference TRBV7-9 and TRBJ2-1): DTGVSQNPRHKITKRGQNVTFRCDPISEHNRLYWYRQTLGQGPEFLTYFQNEAQLEKSRLLSDRFSAERPKGSFSTLEIQRTEQGDSAMYLCASSLANRGDEQFFGPGTRLTVL.

In this sample, this clone turned up a few times. The genes are TRBV9 and TRBJ1-3; D not resolved. Germline CDR1 SGDLS, CDR2 YYNGEE. V dropped 4 bases and J dropped 0 bases, with 8 bases sitting between them. This CDR3 spans 14 amino acids. The CDR3 loop is CASSNRRSGNTIYF. In nucleotides, the CDR3 is TGTGCCAGCAGCAACCGCCGCTCTGGAAACACCATATATTTT.

The rearrangement joins TRBV20-1 to TRBJ1-1; 8 bases are a match to TRBD1. There are 12 residues in the CDR3. Germline trimming cut 3 bases from V and 4 bases from J; bases unmatched to any gene: 1. The V gene's germline CDR1 is DFQATT and CDR2 SNEGSKA (reference sequence). This CDR3 is CSASGTGTEAFF. In nucleotides, the CDR3 is TGCAGTGCTAGTGGGACAGGCACTGAAGCTTTCTTT.

This clone appeared a few times. The chain couples TRBV27 to TRBJ1-2; D call uncertain. Deletions cut 4 bases from V and 8 bases from J, with 14 bases between. CDR1 and CDR2 from the germline V gene are MNHEY and SMNVEV (reference sequence). The CDR3 length is 13 residues. The CDR3 nucleotides are TGTGCCAGCAGTTCGGGCGAATTTCGGGGCTACACCTTC. It encodes CASSSGEFRGYTF.

This clone was counted a few times. The J gene is TRBJ1-2, the V gene TRBV6-1; D remains ambiguous. The CDR3 is 11 residues long. V dropped 2 bases and J dropped 8 bases, with 6 bases sitting between them. CDR1 is MNHNS, CDR2 SASEGT, per germline. The CDR3 protein is CASSEQKGYTF. CDR3 coding DNA: TGTGCCAGCAGTGAACAAAAAGGCTACACCTTC.

For the CDR3, the DNA is TGTGCCAGCAGCCCAAGACAGGTTCACACCTACGAGCAGTACTTC. Translation: CASSPRQVHTYEQYF. V usage is TRBV5-6 and J usage is TRBJ2-7; perhaps TRBD1 as D (6 bases). With 4 bases removed from V and 2 bases from J, the gap between germline ends came to 16 bases. This CDR3 is 15 amino acids long. Per the germline V gene, CDR1 is SGHDT and CDR2 is YYEEEE.

This chain joins TRBV6-5 and TRBJ1-2, with a tentative D call TRBD1 (5 bases). The germline CDR1 and CDR2 sequences are MNHEY and SVGAGI. The CDR3 extends over 15 amino acids. V lost 11 bases to trimming and J lost 2 bases, with 21 bases between them. The CDR3 loop is CACTSGHGGNYGYTF. The CDR3 region has the DNA TGTGCCTGCACTTCAGGACATGGAGGGAACTATGGCTACACCTTC.

This clone was seen a handful of times. The chain carries TRBV27 and TRBJ1-6; TRBD1 matches at 7 bases. The CDR3 is 15 residues long. Germline trimming cut 5 bases from V and 10 bases from J; bases unmatched to any gene: 11. From germline, CDR1 is MNHEY and CDR2 SMNVEV (reference sequence). CDR3 DNA sequence: TGTGCCAGCAGTGACAGGGACAAGGGAATATCACCCCTCCACTTT. It translates to CASSDRDKGISPLHF.

The J gene is TRBJ1-1, the V gene TRBV27; D is perhaps TRBD1 (5 bases). This CDR3 spans 13 amino acids. V lost 8 bases and J lost 4, with 14 bases in between. Germline lookup yields CDR1 MNHEY and CDR2 SMNVEV (reference sequence). The chain's CDR3 is CASRSSGGTEAFF. DNA for the CDR3: TGTGCCAGCCGCTCATCGGGGGGCACTGAAGCTTTCTTT.

The chain recombines TRBV4-2 with TRBJ1-2, with unresolved D. This CDR3 has 14 residues. V was trimmed by 2 bases and J by 4 bases, leaving 11 bases between them. Per the germline V gene, CDR1 is LGHNA and CDR2 is YNFKEQ. The CDR3: CASSQLTTGYGYTF. CDR3 nucleotides: TGTGCCAGCAGCCAACTAACAACTGGCTATGGCTACACCTTC.